This T cell receptor beta chain was obtained from a study of T cell changes during pregnancy in multiple sclerosis. Germline CDR1 reads SNHLY; CDR2 reads FYNNEI. The CDR3 loop spans 16 amino acids. V lost 0 bases to trimming and J lost 3 bases, with 15 bases between them. Only in-frame clones appear in the TCRdb table, and some are missing; sequencing was by immunoSEQ multiplex PCR. The table includes about 130,000 clones, around 97% detected once. The TCR sequence derives from a female donor with multiple sclerosis, enrolled in a pregnancy study. V usage is TRBV2 and J usage is TRBJ2-7; D unclear. The starting material was peripheral blood, obtained after pregnancy. CDR3 region: CASSEAHPSPVYEQYF. The CDR3 DNA reads TGTGCCAGCAGTGAAGCCCATCCTAGTCCGGTCTACGAGCAGTACTTC.